This T cell receptor beta chain originates from a study of synovial regulatory T cells in juvenile arthritis (dated by TCRdb to 2013 to 2016). A note on the overall study: Among the sequenced patients, three were classified as therapy-naive, methotrexate plus infliximab was given to one, methotrexate was given to six, and treatment information was unavailable for one. The study compared the TCRbeta CDR3 repertoires of blood iaTreg cells, other blood Treg cells and synovial fluid Treg cells taken from matched patient samples. Effector T cell subsets were also sequenced in the study cohort for comparisons, but only blood and synovial fluid Treg cells are covered by the Treg dataset alone. TCR repertoire comparisons included Treg and Teff subsets from about 12 JIA patients with active disease.

Note on this clone: This receptor's antigen is unknown.

iaTreg cells were HLA-DR+ Treg cells, more frequent in NO ID than ID patients at Tend; hypothesised to expand during inflammation. TCR repertoire donors were about eleven juvenile idiopathic arthritis patients with active disease who had not reached inactive disease, 3 polyarticular and 8 oligoarticular. The median age of the TCR-sequenced patients was less than 13 years (range roughly 2.4-25), and their median disease duration was around seven years (range 0.2-19.1). Samples for TCR repertoire analysis were collected at two centres in Italy. Peripheral blood mononuclear cells were isolated by Histopaque-1077 density gradient and cryopreserved in roughly 90% FCS with about 10% DMSO. Here is what the overall study found, with its caveats: More CDR3 sequences were shared by synovial Treg cells with iaTreg cells than with other blood Treg cells, and a closer relation was confirmed by Chao-Jaccard similarity. Across patients, iaTreg TCR repertoires were largely private and overlapped partially with synovial Teff repertoires and blood CPL repertoires. TCR diversity was lower in blood iaTreg cells than in other blood Treg cells, which is consistent with antigen-driven expansion.

Receptor amplification or capture employed the immunoSEQ multiplex PCR assay. TCRbeta CDR3 sequencing was carried out by Adaptive Biotechnologies. On the study's bioinformatics: To assess repertoire similarity, the researchers used the Chao-modified Jaccard index along with median clonotype overlap taken from 200 random subsamples at equal sample size. Similarity analyses were performed using either productive nucleotide sequences or in silico-translated amino acid sequences. Hierarchical clustering with single linkage and t-SNE based on Chao-modified Jaccard distances were applied for the comparison of repertoires. Repertoire diversity was measured with the Renyi index after sample size normalisation across a range of alpha values. TCRdb mirrors the immuneACCESS table, restricted to in-frame sequences. Some clones are absent from its copies; in checked studies, under half trace to an unresolved V gene, and the reason for the others is unknown. V and J calls and clone size are those listed in that table; D and trimming were worked out from the DNA. The sample's table covers 9,000 to 10,000 clones. The ten largest clonotypes hold approximately 1.5% of the sample.

The sample taken for sequencing was Treg cells from blood. The meaning of the sample's cell subset or site label: HLA-DR+ inflammation-associated blood Treg cells. The receptor's source is a donor between 2 and 35 years old with juvenile idiopathic arthritis.

The CDR3 is CASGLAQGQGNTEAFF. The rearrangement combines TRBV12-5 with TRBJ1-1; TCRdb picks TRBD1, but there is no DNA to check that call. The CDR3 measures 16 amino acids from cysteine to phenylalanine. The entry carries no DNA sequence. CDR1 LGHNT and CDR2 FRNRAP were looked up in the germline V gene.